A selection of T cell receptor beta chains follows, all from one sample in a study of T cell changes during pregnancy in multiple sclerosis. Clones were read by immunoSEQ multiplex PCR, and TCRdb kept only the in-frame ones, dropping some. The sample has under 120,000 clones; 80% to 95% are singletons. The source material was peripheral blood, sampled after pregnancy. These TCRs come from a female donor with multiple sclerosis, enrolled in a pregnancy study. The CDR3 runs from the conserved cysteine through the conserved F or W. A D gene is named only where the DNA matches it firmly. Clone size is given for some rows only: seen once, a few or many times, or a class if the clone is expanded.

. . TRBJ1-1 TRBV7-6 CASSKAGTEAFF TGTGCCAGCAGCAAAGCGGGAACTGAAGCTTTCTTT
. . TRBJ1-2 TRBV2 CASRAGGISLGYTF TGTGCCAGCAGGGCGGGGGGTATTTCCTTGGGCTACACCTTC
. TRBD2 TRBJ2-5 TRBV10-3 CAISEGDLAGGLETQYF TGTGCCATCAGTGAAGGGGACCTAGCGGGGGGTCTAGAGACCCAGTACTTC
once . TRBJ1-1 TRBV4-1 CASSQHHGGVNTEAFF TGCGCCAGCAGCCAACACCATGGGGGGGTGAACACTGAAGCTTTCTTT
. . TRBJ2-3 TRBV19 CASSMAGSTDTQYF TGTGCCAGTAGTATGGCAGGGAGCACAGATACGCAGTATTTT
. . TRBJ2-7 TRBV21-1 CASSSVGQSFYEQYF TGTGCCAGCAGCAGTGTGGGACAGAGCTTCTACGAGCAGTACTTC
. TRBD1 TRBJ1-4 TRBV7-9 CASSLFRLQGARLGEKLFF TGTGCCAGCAGCTTATTTCGGCTCCAGGGGGCTAGGTTGGGTGAAAAACTGTTTTTT
. TRBD1 TRBJ1-5 TRBV20-1 CSALQGDNQHF TGCAGTGCGCTGCAGGGGGATAACCAGCATTTT
. TRBD2 TRBJ2-7 TRBV7-9 CASSWTSGYLSYEQYF TGTGCCAGCAGCTGGACTAGCGGATACCTCTCCTACGAGCAGTACTTC
. TRBD2 TRBJ2-7 TRBV5-4 CASSGAGASYEQYF TGTGCCAGCAGTGGAGCGGGGGCTTCCTACGAGCAGTACTTC